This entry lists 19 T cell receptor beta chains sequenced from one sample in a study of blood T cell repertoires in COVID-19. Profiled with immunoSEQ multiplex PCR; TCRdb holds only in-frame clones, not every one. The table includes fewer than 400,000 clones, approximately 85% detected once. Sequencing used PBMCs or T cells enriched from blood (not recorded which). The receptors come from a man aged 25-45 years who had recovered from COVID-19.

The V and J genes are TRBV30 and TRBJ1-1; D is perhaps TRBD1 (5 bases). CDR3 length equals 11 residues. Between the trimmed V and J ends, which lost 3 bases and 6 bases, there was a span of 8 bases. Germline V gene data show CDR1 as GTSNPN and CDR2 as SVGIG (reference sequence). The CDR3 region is CAWSRAPEAFF. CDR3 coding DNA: TGTGCCTGGAGCAGGGCGCCTGAAGCTTTCTTT. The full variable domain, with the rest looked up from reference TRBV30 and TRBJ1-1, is SQTIHQWPATLVQPVGSPLSLECTVEGTSNPNLYWYRQAAGRGLQLLFYSVGIGQISSEVPQNLSASRPQDRQFILSSKKLLLSDSGFYLCAWSRAPEAFFGQGTRLTVV.

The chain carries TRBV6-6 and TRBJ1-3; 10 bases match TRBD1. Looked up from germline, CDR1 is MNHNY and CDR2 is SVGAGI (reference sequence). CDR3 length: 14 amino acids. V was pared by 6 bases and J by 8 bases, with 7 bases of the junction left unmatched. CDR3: CASRQDRGRDTIYF. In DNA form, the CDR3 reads TGTGCCAGCAGGCAGGACAGGGGGAGAGACACCATATATTTT.

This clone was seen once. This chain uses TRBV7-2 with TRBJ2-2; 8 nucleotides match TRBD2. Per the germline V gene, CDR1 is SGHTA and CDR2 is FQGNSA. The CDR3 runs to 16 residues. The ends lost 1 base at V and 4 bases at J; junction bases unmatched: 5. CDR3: CASSLVIGGATGELFF. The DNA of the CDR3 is TGTGCCAGCAGCTTAGTTATCGGGGGGGCCACCGGGGAGCTGTTTTTT.

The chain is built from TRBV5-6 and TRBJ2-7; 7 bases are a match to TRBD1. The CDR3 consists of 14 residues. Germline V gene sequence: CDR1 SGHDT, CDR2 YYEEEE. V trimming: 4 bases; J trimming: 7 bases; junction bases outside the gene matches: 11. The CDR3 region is CASSPDRAVGEQYF. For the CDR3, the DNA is TGTGCCAGCAGCCCAGACAGGGCAGTAGGGGAGCAGTACTTC.

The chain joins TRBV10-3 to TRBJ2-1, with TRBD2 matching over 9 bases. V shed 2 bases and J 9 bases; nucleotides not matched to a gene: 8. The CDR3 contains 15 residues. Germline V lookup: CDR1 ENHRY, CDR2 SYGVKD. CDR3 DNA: TGTGCCATCAGTGAGGGGCTAGCGGGATCCAGTGAGCAGTTCTTC. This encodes CAISEGLAGSSEQFF.

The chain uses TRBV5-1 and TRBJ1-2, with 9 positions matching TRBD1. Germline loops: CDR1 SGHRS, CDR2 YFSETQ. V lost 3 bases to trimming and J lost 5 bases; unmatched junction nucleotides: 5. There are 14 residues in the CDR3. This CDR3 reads CASSSDRGKYGYTF. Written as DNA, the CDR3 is TGCGCCAGCAGCTCAGACAGGGGGAAGTATGGCTACACCTTC.

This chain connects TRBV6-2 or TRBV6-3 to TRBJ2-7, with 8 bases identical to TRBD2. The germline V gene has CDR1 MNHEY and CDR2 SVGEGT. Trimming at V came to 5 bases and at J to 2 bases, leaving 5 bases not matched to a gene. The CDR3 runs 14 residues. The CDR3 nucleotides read TGTGCCAGCAGTCAGCGGGGGCCCCCCTACGAGCAGTACTTC. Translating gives CASSQRGPPYEQYF.

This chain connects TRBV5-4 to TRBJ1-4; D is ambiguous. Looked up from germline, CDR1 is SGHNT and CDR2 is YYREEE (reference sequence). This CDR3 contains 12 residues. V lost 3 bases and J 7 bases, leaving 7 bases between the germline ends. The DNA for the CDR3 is TGTGCCAGCAGCTCCCACAGTGAAAAACTGTTTTTT. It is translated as CASSSHSEKLFF.

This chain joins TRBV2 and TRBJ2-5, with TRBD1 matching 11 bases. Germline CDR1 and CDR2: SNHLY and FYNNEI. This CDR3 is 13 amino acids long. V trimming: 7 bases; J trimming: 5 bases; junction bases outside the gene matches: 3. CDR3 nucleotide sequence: TGTGCCAGCACCGGGACAGGGGGGGAGACCCAGTACTTC. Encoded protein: CASTGTGGETQYF.

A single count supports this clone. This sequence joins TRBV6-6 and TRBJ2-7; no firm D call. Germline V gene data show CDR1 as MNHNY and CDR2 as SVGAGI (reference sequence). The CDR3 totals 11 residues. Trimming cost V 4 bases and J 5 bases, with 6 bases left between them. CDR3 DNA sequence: TGTGCCAGCAGTTTCCGGGACGAGCAGTACTTC. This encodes CASSFRDEQYF.

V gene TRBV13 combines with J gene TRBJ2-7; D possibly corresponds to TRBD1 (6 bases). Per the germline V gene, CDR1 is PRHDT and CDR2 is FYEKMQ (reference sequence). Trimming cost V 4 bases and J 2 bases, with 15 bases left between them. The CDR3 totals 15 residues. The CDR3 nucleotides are TGTGCCAGCAGCTCCCGACCGACAGGAACCTACGAGCAGTACTTC. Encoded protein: CASSSRPTGTYEQYF.

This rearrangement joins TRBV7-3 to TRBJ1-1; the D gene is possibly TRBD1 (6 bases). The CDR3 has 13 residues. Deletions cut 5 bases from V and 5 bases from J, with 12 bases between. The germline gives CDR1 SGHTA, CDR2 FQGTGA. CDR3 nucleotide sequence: TGTGCCAGCAGCGCACACACAGGGACTGAAGCTTTCTTT. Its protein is CASSAHTGTEAFF.

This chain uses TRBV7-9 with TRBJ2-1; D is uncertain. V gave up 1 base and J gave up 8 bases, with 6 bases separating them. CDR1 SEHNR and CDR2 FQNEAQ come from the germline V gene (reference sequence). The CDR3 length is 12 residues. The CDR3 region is CASSLERDEQFF. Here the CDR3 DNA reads TGTGCCAGCAGCTTAGAAAGAGATGAGCAGTTCTTC.

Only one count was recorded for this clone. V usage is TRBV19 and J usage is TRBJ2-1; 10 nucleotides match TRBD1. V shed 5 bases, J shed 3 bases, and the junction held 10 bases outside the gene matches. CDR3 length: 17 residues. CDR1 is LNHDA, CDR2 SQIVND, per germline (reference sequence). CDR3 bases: TGTGCCAGTAGTTATAAGCCCGGGACAGGGGACTACAATGAGCAGTTCTTC. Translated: CASSYKPGTGDYNEQFF.

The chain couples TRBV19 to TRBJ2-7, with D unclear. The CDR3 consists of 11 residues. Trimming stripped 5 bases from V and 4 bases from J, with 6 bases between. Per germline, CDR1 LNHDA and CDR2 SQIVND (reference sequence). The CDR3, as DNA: TGTGCCAGTAGTTCTTTATACGAGCAGTACTTC. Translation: CASSSLYEQYF.

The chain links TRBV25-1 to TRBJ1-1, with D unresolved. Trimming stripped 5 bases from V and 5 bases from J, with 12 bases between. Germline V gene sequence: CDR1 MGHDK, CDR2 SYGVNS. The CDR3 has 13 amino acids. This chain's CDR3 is CASSFVESTEAFF. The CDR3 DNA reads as TGTGCCAGCAGTTTTGTTGAGAGTACTGAAGCTTTCTTT. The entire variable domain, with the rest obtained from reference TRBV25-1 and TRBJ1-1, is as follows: EADIYQTPRYLVIGTGKKITLECSQTMGHDKMYWYQQDPGMELHLIHYSYGVNSTEKGDLSSESTVSRIRTEHFPLTLESARPSHTSQYLCASSFVESTEAFFGQGTRLTVV.

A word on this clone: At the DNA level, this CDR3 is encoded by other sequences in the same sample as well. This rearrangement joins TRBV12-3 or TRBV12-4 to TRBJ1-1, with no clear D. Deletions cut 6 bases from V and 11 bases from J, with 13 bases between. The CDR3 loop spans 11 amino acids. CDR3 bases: TGTGCCAGCAGCCTCGGCTTGGAGGCTTTCTTT. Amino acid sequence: CASSLGLEAFF.

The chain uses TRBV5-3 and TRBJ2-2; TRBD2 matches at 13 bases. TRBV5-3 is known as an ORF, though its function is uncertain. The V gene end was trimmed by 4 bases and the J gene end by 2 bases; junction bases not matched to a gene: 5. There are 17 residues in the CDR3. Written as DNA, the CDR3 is TGTGCCAGAAGCCCACGACTAGCGGGGGGCAACACCGGGGAGCTGTTTTTT. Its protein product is CARSPRLAGGNTGELFF.

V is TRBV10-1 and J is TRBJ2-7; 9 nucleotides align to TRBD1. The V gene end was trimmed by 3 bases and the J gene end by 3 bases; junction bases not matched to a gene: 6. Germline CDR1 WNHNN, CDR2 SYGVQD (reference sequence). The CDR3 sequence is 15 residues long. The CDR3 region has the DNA TGCGCCAGCAGTGAAACCGGGACAGGGATCTACGAGCAGTACTTC. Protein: CASSETGTGIYEQYF.